A single sample is the source of the 3 T cell receptor beta chains below, sequenced in a study of monozygotic twins with cystic fibrosis. The data were produced by immunoSEQ multiplex PCR, yet TCRdb's version contains in-frame clones alone and is incomplete. The sample lists over 10,000 clones; 65% to 90% were seen once. Specimen: blood. All receptors come from a young man with cystic fibrosis.

This clone was detected only once. The chain employs TRBV6-4 and TRBJ2-3; 11 bases match TRBD1. There are 14 residues in the CDR3. Looked up from germline, CDR1 is MRHNA and CDR2 is SNTAGT. J was trimmed by 6 bases and V by 8 bases; bases with no gene match: 7. The CDR3 DNA reads TGTGCCAGCTCCGGGACAGGGGGAACCGATACGCAGTATTTT. Encoded protein: CASSGTGGTDTQYF.

V and J are TRBV6-4 and TRBJ2-3; TRBD2 is a possible D gene (6 bases). Germline V lookup: CDR1 MRHNA, CDR2 SNTAGT. This CDR3 comprises 15 residues. The ends were cut back, 4 bases at V and 3 bases at J, with 14 bases in the middle. CDR3 sequence: CASSVVGGPTDTQYF. CDR3 DNA: TGTGCCAGCAGTGTGGTGGGAGGCCCGACAGATACGCAGTATTTT.

The chain carries TRBV28 and TRBJ1-2; a possible D gene is TRBD1 (6 bases). The V gene lost 6 bases and the J gene lost 8 bases, with 22 bases spanning the gap. Germline loops: CDR1 MDHEN, CDR2 SYDVKM. The CDR3 sequence is 15 residues long. The CDR3 nucleotides are TGTGCCAGCAGCCCGCCCTCGTTGGGGGCAGGAGGCTACACCTTC. Protein product: CASSPPSLGAGGYTF.